This T cell receptor beta chain was sequenced in a study of cytomegalovirus exposure and HLA in healthy donors. Using immunoSEQ multiplex PCR, the repertoire was profiled, and TCRdb retains in-frame clones only, with some absent. The sample lists under 200,000 clones; approximately 78% were seen once. The germline V gene has CDR1 SGHRS and CDR2 YFSETQ. This CDR3 has 16 amino acids. The junction had 10 bases not matched to a gene; V was cut back by 0 bases and J by 9 bases. V and J are TRBV5-1 and TRBJ2-1; TRBD2 matches 9 bases. The sequence derives from a woman in her twenties or thirties in good health and CMV-seronegative. The sequencing input was PBMCs. The CDR3 DNA follows: TGCGCCAGCAGCTTGGGTGGTAGCGGGAGACAGAGTGAGCAGTTCTTC. Protein sequence: CASSLGGSGRQSEQFF.